The clone carrying this TCR beta chain was picked up one time. Sequencing was performed with immunoSEQ multiplex PCR; in TCRdb, only in-frame clones are kept and a portion is missing. The sample has some 98,000 clones, around 88% seen once. The entry originates in a study of cytomegalovirus exposure and HLA in healthy donors. Germline lookup yields CDR1 SQVTM and CDR2 ANQGSEA. The J segment lost 4 bases and the V segment lost 0 bases, leaving 7 bases of the junction unmatched. This CDR3 contains 15 residues. The receptor comes from a woman aged 30 to 39 in good health and CMV-seronegative. The chain has TRBV29-1 and TRBJ1-2; 8 bases line up with TRBD1. The sample was PBMCs. CDR3 sequence: CSVEDRQGAVYGYTF. CDR3 bases: TGCAGCGTTGAAGATCGTCAGGGGGCAGTCTATGGCTACACCTTC.